This T cell receptor (beta chain) stems from a study of T-cell reconstitution after alpha-beta-depleted transplantation in children listed by TCRdb under 2016. For context, the study as a whole: The study quantitatively tracked T-cell immune reconstitution after TCRalphabeta/CD19-depleted allogeneic hematopoietic cell transplantation in children using TCR repertoire profiling. What the research found in general, with its limitations: The high TCRbeta diversity at day 60 in some patients was ascribed to recipient T cells and intrathymic progenitors that had survived conditioning. The apparently early alphabetaT-cell count recovery about two months after transplant was reportedly dependent on only several hundred rapidly expanded clones derived from non-depleted graft cells. Over the following months the frequencies of hyperexpanded clones went down, and after one year T-cell counts and TCRbeta diversity were mostly credited to newly produced T cells.

The sample holds many counts of this clonotype. Its cognate antigen has yet to be identified. Qualities for individual bases were not recorded, and no much larger clone is one base off. This specimen's time point label, per the study, means: day 60 (about 2 months) after transplantation. What this sample's treatment or condition label stands for: allogeneic hematopoietic cell transplantation with graft depleted of TCRalphabeta T cells and CD19 B cells. The transplant recipients were children given TCRalphabeta/CD19-depleted allogeneic hematopoietic cell grafts. CDR1 and CDR2 are drawn from the germline V gene: ENHRY, SYGVKD. The trim is 2 bases for V and 3 bases for J, with a gap of 11 bases between the germline ends. The CDR3 covers 14 residues, taking in both the cysteine and the phenylalanine. The entry retains the CDR3 DNA only, 42 bases that are in frame from base 1. The library was generated by PCR. Instrument used: Illumina HiSeq 2500. Molecular barcoding was employed in the preparation of TCR libraries, with unique molecular identifiers being used to normalize TCRbeta repertoire quantification. The public sequencing data were trimmed at Q25 with fastp and processed into clonotypes with MiXCR by TCRdb, which kept only in-frame beta chains. Rows with one shared CDR3 protein collapse into an entry with the most common genes and DNA. Present in this sample are roughly 100,000 distinct CDR3 sequences, around 6% of which were seen just once. The top ten hold 6.1% of the sample.

The clonotype originates from a female patient aged 2 to 10 who had a stem cell transplant for Fanconi anemia, so the T cells may come from the graft donor. The sequence is built from TRBV10-3 and TRBJ2-7; tentative D gene TRBD2, with 6 bases matching. The sample was PBMCs, mostly from graft donor cells, taken 60 days after TCRalphabeta/CD19-depleted stem cell transplant. The DNA reads as follows: TGTGCCATCAGTGAGGCGGGATTAGTCTACGAGCAGTACTTC. Its translation reads: CAISEAGLVYEQYF.